The 6 T cell receptor beta chains below come from one sample, sequenced in a study of T cells after yellow fever vaccination (dated by TCRdb to the late 2010s). The label giving this sample's treatment or condition can be read as: live attenuated yellow fever vaccine strain. The library was produced with 5' RACE. The data were produced on an Illumina NovaSeq 6000. The raw public reads went through TCRdb reprocessing: fastp at Q25, MiXCR clone calling, in-frame beta chains kept. Records with the same CDR3 protein are collapsed into one entry carrying the most frequent genes and DNA. In this sample the table shows 100,000 to 150,000 distinct CDR3 sequences, 15% of which occur a single time. In total, the top ten clones hold around 40% of the sample. Sequences were derived from CD8+ T cells sorted from PBMCs, sampled 5 days after the yellow fever booster vaccination. The source of these receptors is a man between 18 and 29 years old who received the YFV17D yellow fever vaccine.

This clonotype was seen only a few times. This chain uses TRBV29-1 with TRBJ1-1; D gene ambiguous. Germline CDR1 is SQVTM and CDR2 is ANQGSEA. With 0 bases removed from V and 8 bases from J, the gap between germline ends came to 13 bases. The CDR3 runs 13 residues. The CDR3: CSVEEPRSAEAFF. The CDR3 DNA sequence: TGCAGCGTTGAAGAACCGCGATCTGCCGAAGCTTTCTTT.

This clonotype was recorded at least ten times. The chain uses TRBV4-1 and TRBJ2-6; tentative D call: TRBD1 (6 bases). Germline CDR1 is MGHRA and CDR2 is YSYEKL. Trimming removed 6 bases at V and 0 bases at J, with 9 bases between. The CDR3 extends over 15 amino acids. DNA for the CDR3: TGCGCCAGCAGGGACAGAGACTCTGGGGCCAACGTCCTGACTTTC. Translated: CASRDRDSGANVLTF.

This clonotype turned up a few times. The chain is built from TRBV5-1 and TRBJ2-1; D unresolved. V was pared by 4 bases and J by 6 bases, with 5 bases between. This CDR3 comprises 11 residues. Germline loops: CDR1 SGHRS, CDR2 YFSETQ. The CDR3 nucleotides are TGCGCCAGCAGCCCTAGCAATGAGCAGTTCTTC. Its protein product is CASSPSNEQFF.

This chain uses TRBV11-2 with TRBJ1-2; tentative D call: TRBD1 (5 bases). Germline values: CDR1 SGHAT, CDR2 FQNNGV. Trimming took 4 bases from V and 10 from J, leaving 19 bases between them. This CDR3 spans 14 amino acids. This CDR3 is CASSWGLTLGDYTF. The DNA for the CDR3 is TGTGCCAGCAGCTGGGGACTGACATTAGGTGACTACACCTTC.

The rearrangement joins TRBV6-4 to TRBJ2-6; no clear D gene. The CDR3 length is 14 residues. CDR1 and CDR2 (germline): MRHNA, SNTAGT. V was trimmed by 2 bases and J by 1 base, leaving 3 bases between them. The chain's CDR3 is CASSDGSGANVLTF. CDR3 nucleotide sequence: TGTGCCAGCAGTGACGGATCTGGGGCCAACGTCCTGACTTTC.

The chain has TRBV15 and TRBJ2-3, with TRBD1 identical over 10 bases. Germline V gene lookup returns CDR1 LNHNV and CDR2 YYDKDF (reference sequence). The V segment lost 9 bases and the J segment 4 bases; nucleotides outside the gene matches: 10. The length of the CDR3 is 15 residues. As DNA, the CDR3 is TGTGCCACGGGGACAGGGGAGTTCCCTCCAGATACGCAGTATTTT. Protein: CATGTGEFPPDTQYF.